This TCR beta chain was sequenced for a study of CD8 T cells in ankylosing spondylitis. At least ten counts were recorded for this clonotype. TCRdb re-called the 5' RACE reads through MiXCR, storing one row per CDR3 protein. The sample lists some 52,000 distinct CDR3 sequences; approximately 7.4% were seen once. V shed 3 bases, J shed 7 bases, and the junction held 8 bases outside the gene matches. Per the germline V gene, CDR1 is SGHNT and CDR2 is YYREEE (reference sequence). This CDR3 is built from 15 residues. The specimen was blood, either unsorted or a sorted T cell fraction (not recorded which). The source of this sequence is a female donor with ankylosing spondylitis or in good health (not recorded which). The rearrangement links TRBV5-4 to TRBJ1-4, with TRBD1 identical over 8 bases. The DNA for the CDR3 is TGTGCCAGCAGCTCGCCGGACAGGGACAGTGAAAAACTGTTTTTT. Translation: CASSSPDRDSEKLFF.